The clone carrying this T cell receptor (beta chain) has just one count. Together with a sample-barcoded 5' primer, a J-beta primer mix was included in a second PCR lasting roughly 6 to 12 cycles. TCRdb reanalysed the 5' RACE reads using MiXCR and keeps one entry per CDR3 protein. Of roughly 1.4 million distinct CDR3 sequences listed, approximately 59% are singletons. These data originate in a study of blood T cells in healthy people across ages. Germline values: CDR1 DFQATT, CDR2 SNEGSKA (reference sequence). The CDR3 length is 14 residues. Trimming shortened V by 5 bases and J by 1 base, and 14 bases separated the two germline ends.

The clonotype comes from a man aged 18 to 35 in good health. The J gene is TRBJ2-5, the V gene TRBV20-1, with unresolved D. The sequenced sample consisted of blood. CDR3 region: CSARRRRSQETQYF. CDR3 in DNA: TGCAGTGCTCGCCGGAGACGAAGCCAAGAGACCCAGTACTTC.